This TCR beta chain was identified in a study of control samples from healthy donors and cancer patients (dated by TCRdb to the early 2020s). The method was the immunoSEQ multiplex PCR assay. TCRdb holds this immuneACCESS table with in-frame rearrangements only. Some clones are missing; in checked studies, unresolved V genes explain under half, and the rest has no known cause. This sample's records show roughly 200,000 clones. The biggest ten clones account for under 2.5% of the sample. Deletion took 5 bases off V and 1 base off J, with a span of 17 bases between the germline ends. The germline V gene yields SGHAT for CDR1 and FQNNGV for CDR2. The CDR3 starts with the cysteine, ends with the phenylalanine, and has 16 residues. The CDR3 DNA has 48 bases and is translated from base 1. With respect to this clone: The antigen it recognizes is unknown.

The sequenced material came from blood. The sequence is built from TRBV11-2 and TRBJ1-1; TRBD1 is a weak D gene call, 5 bases matching. The TCR comes from a woman aged 25 to 39 in good health. The DNA sequence follows: TGTGCCAGCAGCCACGAGTGGGGGAGATCGAACACTGAAGCTTTCTTT. Its protein is CASSHEWGRSNTEAFF.